These T cell receptor beta chains were read from a single sample in a study of Ad26.COV2.S vaccination and SARS-CoV-2 variants. Sequencing used immunoSEQ multiplex PCR; TCRdb keeps in-frame clones, though not all of them. The sample has some 460,000 clones, 89% seen once. The specimen was peripheral blood, collected in a trial of Ad26.COV2.S vaccine versus placebo. These receptors were obtained from a person aged 18-60 years who received the Ad26.COV2.S COVID-19 vaccine or a placebo. Each CDR3 is given with its conserved first and last residue. Fields, in order: V gene, J gene, D gene, clone size, CDR3 protein, CDR3 DNA. D genes are given only for firm matches. For some rows the clone size is stated as once, few or many, or as a class when expanded; others skip it.

TRBV18	TRBJ1-4	-	-	CASSMGEKLFF	TGTGCCAGCTCGATGGGGGAAAAACTGTTTTTT
TRBV18	TRBJ1-1	-	-	CASSPLLGRAGNTEAFF	TGTGCCAGCTCACCACTACTCGGACGGGCGGGGAACACTGAAGCTTTCTTT
TRBV18	TRBJ1-2	TRBD1	-	CASSLTGESYGYTF	TGTGCCAGCTCACTTACAGGGGAAAGTTATGGCTACACCTTC
TRBV2	TRBJ2-1	TRBD2	-	CASSRISGGAYEQFF	TGTGCCAGCAGTCGTATTAGCGGGGGGGCCTATGAGCAGTTCTTC
TRBV7-8	TRBJ2-5	TRBD2	few	CASSSRLAGGGETQYF	TGTGCCAGCAGCTCCCGACTAGCGGGAGGCGGAGAGACCCAGTACTTC
TRBV18	TRBJ2-7	-	-	CASSPRDNSYEQYF	TGTGCCAGCTCACCCCGGGACAACTCCTACGAGCAGTACTTC
TRBV29-1	TRBJ2-7	-	-	CSVVDYEQYF	TGCAGCGTTGTCGATTACGAGCAGTACTTC
TRBV5-6	TRBJ1-5	TRBD1	-	CASSLWLGQLNQPQHF	TGTGCCAGCAGCTTGTGGTTGGGACAGCTAAATCAGCCCCAGCATTTT
TRBV30	TRBJ1-2	-	-	CAWSLGEGIYGYTF	TGTGCCTGGAGTTTGGGTGAGGGGATCTATGGCTACACCTTC
TRBV19	TRBJ2-3	-	-	CASSFQGGPTDTQYF	TGTGCCAGTAGTTTTCAGGGGGGTCCCACAGATACGCAGTATTTT
TRBV10-2	TRBJ1-3	-	-	CASTESSGNTIYF	TGCGCCAGTACAGAGAGCTCTGGAAACACCATATATTTT
TRBV5-4	TRBJ2-7	-	-	CASSTSGQVYEQYF	TGTGCCAGCAGCACGTCGGGACAAGTCTACGAGCAGTACTTC
TRBV28	TRBJ2-1	TRBD2	-	CASGRGDYNEQFF	TGTGCCTCAGGGCGGGGGGACTACAATGAGCAGTTCTTC
TRBV7-9	TRBJ1-2	TRBD1	-	CASSQDWGGGLYGYTF	TGTGCCAGCAGCCAAGACTGGGGAGGGGGCCTCTATGGCTACACCTTC
TRBV3-1/TRBV3-2	TRBJ1-2	-	-	CASSQVSSNYGYTF	TGTGCCAGCAGCCAAGTGTCAAGTAACTATGGCTACACCTTC
TRBV18	TRBJ1-3	TRBD1	-	CASSSDRGLGNTIYF	TGTGCCAGCTCGTCGGACAGGGGCCTCGGAAACACCATATATTTT
TRBV6-5	TRBJ1-5	-	once	CASSLSDARNQPQHF	TGTGCCAGCAGTTTGTCCGACGCTCGCAATCAGCCCCAGCATTTT
TRBV28	TRBJ1-6	TRBD1	many	CASSLDFYIRQGFNSPLHF	TGTGCCAGCAGTTTAGATTTCTATATAAGACAGGGCTTCAATTCACCCCTCCACTTT
TRBV4-1	TRBJ1-2	-	-	CASSQDIGNYGYTF	TGCGCCAGCAGCCAAGACATCGGAAACTATGGCTACACCTTC
TRBV15	TRBJ1-5	-	-	CATSRGGQTGNQPQHF	TGTGCCACCAGCAGAGGGGGGCAGACGGGAAATCAGCCCCAGCATTTT
TRBV5-4	TRBJ1-2	-	-	CASSLGAGSTNYGYTF	TGTGCCAGCAGCTTGGGAGCGGGCAGTACTAACTATGGCTACACCTTC
TRBV10-3	TRBJ2-1	-	-	CAIPEPLVVSMKQFF	TGTGCCATCCCTGAACCCTTGGTGGTATCAATGAAGCAGTTCTTC